This is a list of T cell receptor beta chains from one sample in a study of blood T cell repertoires in COVID-19. The method was immunoSEQ multiplex PCR; TCRdb's version includes in-frame clones alone and lacks a portion of them. The data hold under 300,000 clones, with more than 70% observed a single time. The sample comprised peripheral blood. Source of these receptors: a middle-aged woman who had recovered from COVID-19. CDR3s include the opening cysteine and the closing phenylalanine or tryptophan. Each record gives: CDR3 DNA, CDR3 protein, clone size, V gene, D gene, J gene. The D gene is left open where the match is weak. Clone size is given for some rows only: seen once, a few or many times, or a class if the clone is expanded.

cdr3_nt: TGCGCCAGCAGCCTTTCCTCCACAGATACGCAGTATTTT; cdr3_aa: CASSLSSTDTQYF; clone_size: NA; v_call: TRBV5-1; d_call: NA; j_call: TRBJ2-3
cdr3_nt: TGCGCCAGCAGCCAAGATTTGACCGCCCGGGGATTTTCTTTT; cdr3_aa: CASSQDLTARGFSF; clone_size: NA; v_call: TRBV4-3; d_call: NA; j_call: TRBJ1-1
cdr3_nt: TGTGCCAGCAGCTTGGCAGATGAAAAACTGTTTTTT; cdr3_aa: CASSLADEKLFF; clone_size: NA; v_call: TRBV7-9; d_call: NA; j_call: TRBJ1-4
cdr3_nt: TGTGCCAGCAGCGAGGGACAGGGGAGAGGAGAAAAACTGTTTTTT; cdr3_aa: CASSEGQGRGEKLFF; clone_size: NA; v_call: TRBV9; d_call: TRBD1; j_call: TRBJ1-4
cdr3_nt: TGTGCCAGCAGCTGGGGACAGCAGAGGGGCACCGGGGAGCTGTTTTTT; cdr3_aa: CASSWGQQRGTGELFF; clone_size: NA; v_call: TRBV7-3; d_call: TRBD1; j_call: TRBJ2-2
cdr3_nt: TGTGCCAGCAGCCGGGCGGGGACCTTATCCTACGAGCAGTACTTC; cdr3_aa: CASSRAGTLSYEQYF; clone_size: NA; v_call: TRBV9; d_call: NA; j_call: TRBJ2-7
cdr3_nt: TGTGCCACCAGTGATGGGGGGATAGGTGGCTACACCTTC; cdr3_aa: CATSDGGIGGYTF; clone_size: NA; v_call: TRBV24-1; d_call: NA; j_call: TRBJ1-2
cdr3_nt: TGTGCCAGCAGCCCCATATCGCGGGCCAGCTCCTACAATGAGCAGTTCTTC; cdr3_aa: CASSPISRASSYNEQFF; clone_size: NA; v_call: TRBV7-2; d_call: NA; j_call: TRBJ2-1
cdr3_nt: TGCGCCAGCAGCCCAGGACTAGCGGGATCGTACGAGCAGTACTTC; cdr3_aa: CASSPGLAGSYEQYF; clone_size: NA; v_call: TRBV4-3; d_call: TRBD2; j_call: TRBJ2-7
cdr3_nt: TGCGCCAGCGGACAGGTAGTTTCTAGCACAGATACGCAGTATTTT; cdr3_aa: CASGQVVSSTDTQYF; clone_size: once; v_call: TRBV10-1; d_call: TRBD1; j_call: TRBJ2-3
cdr3_nt: TGTGCCACCAGTGATTCGGGTAGGTACGAGCAGTACTTC; cdr3_aa: CATSDSGRYEQYF; clone_size: NA; v_call: TRBV24-1; d_call: NA; j_call: TRBJ2-7
cdr3_nt: TGTGCCAGCAGCCAAGAGTTGTGCGGGAGGGCCTGCCACAATGAGCAGTTCTTC; cdr3_aa: CASSQELCGRACHNEQFF; clone_size: NA; v_call: TRBV3-1/TRBV3-2; d_call: TRBD2; j_call: TRBJ2-1
cdr3_nt: TGTGCCAGTAGTATTGTTACCGGAGGGGCCGTAGCCCAGCATTTT; cdr3_aa: CASSIVTGGAVAQHF; clone_size: NA; v_call: TRBV19; d_call: NA; j_call: TRBJ1-5
cdr3_nt: TGTGCCAGCCGCCGGGGCCTTGTTCCCCGCGGGGAGCTGTTTTTT; cdr3_aa: CASRRGLVPRGELFF; clone_size: NA; v_call: TRBV14; d_call: NA; j_call: TRBJ2-2
cdr3_nt: TGTGCCACCAGTGATCCCACGGGGGGTGATACGCAGTATTTT; cdr3_aa: CATSDPTGGDTQYF; clone_size: NA; v_call: TRBV24-1; d_call: TRBD2; j_call: TRBJ2-3
cdr3_nt: TGTGCCACCAGTGACCCGAGGGGCGGGGGTGAAAAACTGTTTTTT; cdr3_aa: CATSDPRGGGEKLFF; clone_size: NA; v_call: TRBV24-1; d_call: NA; j_call: TRBJ1-4
cdr3_nt: TGTGCCAGCAGCACTGGACAGGGTCGGGAAAAACTGTTTTTT; cdr3_aa: CASSTGQGREKLFF; clone_size: NA; v_call: TRBV5-4; d_call: TRBD1; j_call: TRBJ1-4
cdr3_nt: TGTGCCAGCAGTTACTCAGGCAGGGGCACAAATCAGCCCCAGCATTTT; cdr3_aa: CASSYSGRGTNQPQHF; clone_size: NA; v_call: TRBV6-5; d_call: NA; j_call: TRBJ1-5
cdr3_nt: TGCGCCAGCAGCTTGGGAGTAGCGCCGGGCACAGATACGCAGTATTTT; cdr3_aa: CASSLGVAPGTDTQYF; clone_size: NA; v_call: TRBV5-1; d_call: NA; j_call: TRBJ2-3
cdr3_nt: TGTGCCAGCAGCCGCCCCTCGGGGGTCTACAATGAGCAGTTCTTC; cdr3_aa: CASSRPSGVYNEQFF; clone_size: NA; v_call: TRBV11-2; d_call: NA; j_call: TRBJ2-1